The clone carrying this T cell receptor (beta chain) has just one count. What it recognizes is unknown. These data belong to a study of cytomegalovirus exposure and HLA in healthy donors. Study background: Sequencing of about 200 million T cells in an earlier analysis found some 100 million unique TCR beta sequences. Some 85 million unique TCRs, all from HLA-typed donors, were included in an early release of the data.

Study observations and caveats: TCR beta chains numbering under 200 were designated cytomegalovirus-associated. CMV antigen specificity of a few CMV-associated chains was confirmed in vitro.

PCR primers comprised 60 Vbeta and 13 Jbeta primers. The data were produced by immunoSEQ multiplex PCR, yet TCRdb's version contains in-frame clones alone and is incomplete. This table holds just over 150,000 clones, about 85% found once. The CDR3 is made up of 15 amino acids. Unmatched junction bases numbered 8, after V lost 4 bases and J lost 8 bases. The germline gives CDR1 WSHSY, CDR2 SAAADI. The chain combines TRBV10-2 with TRBJ1-6; 7 bases are a match to TRBD1. The TCR sequence derives from a man younger than 35 in good health and CMV-seropositive. The sequenced sample consisted of PBMCs. CDR3 DNA sequence: TGCGCCAGCAGTGTCTCGACAGGGCTTGATTCACCCCTCCACTTT. Encoded protein: CASSVSTGLDSPLHF.